The clone carrying this TCR beta chain was seen a single time. This record comes from a study of identical twins. TCRdb used MiXCR to reprocess the 5' RACE reads, holding one entry per CDR3 protein. Altogether approximately 500,000 distinct CDR3 sequences are present, 24% being singletons, with the ten largest covering roughly 3%. The CDR3 covers 11 residues. Deletions cut 3 bases from V and 8 bases from J, with 7 bases between. Germline CDR1 MNHNS, CDR2 SASEGT. These data are also associated with another study on T cells expressing NK-cell markers. Turning to that study: Sequencing of TCR beta repertoires drew on sorted CD3+CD56+NKG2C+, CD3+CD56+NKG2C- and CD3+CD56-NKG2C+ T cells. The contribution of dominant NKG2C+ clonotypes to CD8+ T cells in roughly six donors was about 1.0-7.5%.

Input material: CD4+ T cells sorted from blood. The chain has TRBV6-1 and TRBJ1-2, with D unresolved. The sequence was obtained from a young woman in good health. The CDR3 region is CASSDHEGYTF. CDR3 in DNA: TGTGCCAGCAGTGACCACGAAGGCTACACCTTC.